Listed below are T cell receptor beta chains from one sample, sequenced in a study of T cells in narcolepsy. Sequencing was performed with immunoSEQ multiplex PCR; in TCRdb, only in-frame clones are kept and a portion is missing. The data show 30,000 to 35,000 clones, with 75% to 90% seen just once and around 1.1% held by the top ten. Input material: memory (CD45RA-) CD4+ T cells from blood. These receptors were obtained from a human donor in good health. The CDR3 runs from the conserved cysteine through the conserved F or W. The order of the fields is CDR3 DNA, CDR3 protein, D gene, V gene, J gene, clone size. A D gene is named only where the DNA matches it firmly. Some rows mark clone size as missing; the rest say once, few, many or name a class of expanded clone.

CDR3 DNA: TGTGCCAGTAGTCCGTTGGTGGGGGGGCGATCCTACGAGCAGTACTTC; CDR3 protein: CASSPLVGGRSYEQYF; D gene: NA; V gene: TRBV19; J gene: TRBJ2-7; clone size: NA
CDR3 DNA: TGTGCCAGCAGTGAACGGGGGCGGCCGACGGGGGAGCAGTTCTTC; CDR3 protein: CASSERGRPTGEQFF; D gene: NA; V gene: TRBV2; J gene: TRBJ2-1; clone size: NA
CDR3 DNA: TGTGCTAGTGGTTTTTCCCCTCTAGTCCCGGGACTAGCGGGAGGCTTCTACAATGAGCAGTTCTTC; CDR3 protein: CASGFSPLVPGLAGGFYNEQFF; D gene: TRBD2; V gene: TRBV12-5; J gene: TRBJ2-1; clone size: NA
CDR3 DNA: TGTGCCAGCAGCCGGACTAGCGGGGCCTACGAGCAGTACTTC; CDR3 protein: CASSRTSGAYEQYF; D gene: TRBD2; V gene: TRBV5-4; J gene: TRBJ2-7; clone size: once
CDR3 DNA: TGTGCCACCCAAACAGACGGGGTCCGTTTCGAAGCTTTCTTT; CDR3 protein: CATQTDGVRFEAFF; D gene: NA; V gene: TRBV6-5; J gene: TRBJ1-1; clone size: few
CDR3 DNA: TGTGCCAGCAGCTTAGGGGCAGGGGGAGAGACCCAGTACTTC; CDR3 protein: CASSLGAGGETQYF; D gene: TRBD1; V gene: TRBV7-2; J gene: TRBJ2-5; clone size: NA
CDR3 DNA: TGTGCCAGCAGCGTAGTTCCCGGGCAGGGAGGCACAGATACGCAGTATTTT; CDR3 protein: CASSVVPGQGGTDTQYF; D gene: NA; V gene: TRBV9; J gene: TRBJ2-3; clone size: NA
CDR3 DNA: TGTGCCTGGAACTCAGGTGGTTCCTATAATTCACCCCTCCACTTT; CDR3 protein: CAWNSGGSYNSPLHF; D gene: NA; V gene: TRBV30; J gene: TRBJ1-6; clone size: NA
CDR3 DNA: TGTGCCAGCACTCGCGGGACAGGGAATGAAAAACTGTTTTTT; CDR3 protein: CASTRGTGNEKLFF; D gene: TRBD1; V gene: TRBV7-2; J gene: TRBJ1-4; clone size: NA
CDR3 DNA: TGTGCCAGCGCCCGGGGGTGGCAGGGGATCGACTATGGCTACACCTTC; CDR3 protein: CASARGWQGIDYGYTF; D gene: NA; V gene: TRBV18; J gene: TRBJ1-2; clone size: NA
CDR3 DNA: TGTGCCTGGAATCGGGCCACAGATACGCAGTATTTT; CDR3 protein: CAWNRATDTQYF; D gene: NA; V gene: TRBV30; J gene: TRBJ2-3; clone size: NA
CDR3 DNA: TGTGCCAGCAGCTCCTTCGGACAGGCGAACTATAATTCACCCCTCCACTTT; CDR3 protein: CASSSFGQANYNSPLHF; D gene: TRBD1; V gene: TRBV27; J gene: TRBJ1-6; clone size: NA
CDR3 DNA: TGTGCCAGTAGCCCTACTGGGGCCAACGTCCTGACTTTC; CDR3 protein: CASSPTGANVLTF; D gene: NA; V gene: TRBV19; J gene: TRBJ2-6; clone size: NA
CDR3 DNA: TGTGCCAGTAGTATAGATTACGGCGGCAGCTCCTACAATGAGCAGTTCTTC; CDR3 protein: CASSIDYGGSSYNEQFF; D gene: NA; V gene: TRBV19; J gene: TRBJ2-1; clone size: NA
CDR3 DNA: TGTGCCAGCAGCTTGGGTCGAGAAAAACTGTTTTTT; CDR3 protein: CASSLGREKLFF; D gene: NA; V gene: TRBV7-8; J gene: TRBJ1-4; clone size: once
CDR3 DNA: TGTGCCAGCAGCTTACCCACAGGGACCACAGATACGCAGTATTTT; CDR3 protein: CASSLPTGTTDTQYF; D gene: NA; V gene: TRBV7-8; J gene: TRBJ2-3; clone size: NA
CDR3 DNA: TGTGCCAGCATCCTTGACAGGGGAGAAGCTTTCTTT; CDR3 protein: CASILDRGEAFF; D gene: TRBD1; V gene: TRBV6-1; J gene: TRBJ1-1; clone size: NA
CDR3 DNA: TGTGCCAGCAGCCAAGGGACAGGGAACCAAGAGACCCAGTACTTC; CDR3 protein: CASSQGTGNQETQYF; D gene: TRBD1; V gene: TRBV4-2; J gene: TRBJ2-5; clone size: NA
CDR3 DNA: TGTGCCAGCAGTTACCCCCCTGAAGCTTTCTTT; CDR3 protein: CASSYPPEAFF; D gene: NA; V gene: TRBV6-6; J gene: TRBJ1-1; clone size: NA
CDR3 DNA: TGTGCCAGCAGCCATAGGGGGGACAGGGTCCGGGAGACCCAGTACTTC; CDR3 protein: CASSHRGDRVRETQYF; D gene: TRBD1; V gene: TRBV14; J gene: TRBJ2-5; clone size: few
CDR3 DNA: TGTGCCACCAGCAGAGGAATGGGGCTTGGAAACACCATATATTTT; CDR3 protein: CATSRGMGLGNTIYF; D gene: NA; V gene: TRBV15; J gene: TRBJ1-3; clone size: NA
CDR3 DNA: TGTGCCAGCAGCTTAGATGGGACGGTATATGGCTACACCTTC; CDR3 protein: CASSLDGTVYGYTF; D gene: NA; V gene: TRBV7-2; J gene: TRBJ1-2; clone size: NA
CDR3 DNA: TGCGCCAGCAGCTCCTTGGGCCCCATGAACACTGAAGCTTTCTTT; CDR3 protein: CASSSLGPMNTEAFF; D gene: NA; V gene: TRBV5-1; J gene: TRBJ1-1; clone size: NA
CDR3 DNA: TGTGCCAGCAGAAAGATGACAGGGGGCAATGAGCAGTTCTTC; CDR3 protein: CASRKMTGGNEQFF; D gene: TRBD1; V gene: TRBV7-8; J gene: TRBJ2-1; clone size: NA
CDR3 DNA: TGTGCCAGCAGCCCGAGATCCCCCCACTCACCCCTCCACTTT; CDR3 protein: CASSPRSPHSPLHF; D gene: NA; V gene: TRBV7-9; J gene: TRBJ1-6; clone size: NA
CDR3 DNA: TGTGCCAGCAGCCGACAGGTCGGGGGGGCGGTGAACACTGAAGCTTTCTTT; CDR3 protein: CASSRQVGGAVNTEAFF; D gene: NA; V gene: TRBV7-2; J gene: TRBJ1-1; clone size: NA
CDR3 DNA: TGTGCCAGCAGCCTCGGGGGCTATACCTACGAGCAGTACTTC; CDR3 protein: CASSLGGYTYEQYF; D gene: NA; V gene: TRBV7-8; J gene: TRBJ2-7; clone size: NA
CDR3 DNA: TGCAGCGTGGTAGGGCTGCGGGGGACAGGGAGCTCCTACGAGCAGTACTTC; CDR3 protein: CSVVGLRGTGSSYEQYF; D gene: TRBD1; V gene: TRBV29-1; J gene: TRBJ2-7; clone size: NA
CDR3 DNA: TGTGCCAGCAGTTTGGTTCTCCCCGGGGAGCTGTTTTTT; CDR3 protein: CASSLVLPGELFF; D gene: NA; V gene: TRBV28; J gene: TRBJ2-2; clone size: NA
CDR3 DNA: TGCGCCAGCAGCCAGGACAGGGGGAGCTATGGCTACACCTTC; CDR3 protein: CASSQDRGSYGYTF; D gene: TRBD1; V gene: TRBV4-3; J gene: TRBJ1-2; clone size: NA
CDR3 DNA: TGTGCCAGCAGCCTAGAGGGGGGACAGCCCCAGCATTTT; CDR3 protein: CASSLEGGQPQHF; D gene: NA; V gene: TRBV7-9; J gene: TRBJ1-5; clone size: once
CDR3 DNA: TGTGCCAGCAGCTTAGGCAGGGTGGAGACCCAGTACTTC; CDR3 protein: CASSLGRVETQYF; D gene: NA; V gene: TRBV7-2; J gene: TRBJ2-5; clone size: NA
CDR3 DNA: TGTGCCAGCAGTGACAGGGCTGGACAGCCCCAGCATTTT; CDR3 protein: CASSDRAGQPQHF; D gene: TRBD1; V gene: TRBV28; J gene: TRBJ1-5; clone size: NA
CDR3 DNA: TGTGCCAGCACAAAGGGACAGGGGGCCGCCGGGGAGCTGTTTTTT; CDR3 protein: CASTKGQGAAGELFF; D gene: NA; V gene: TRBV21-1; J gene: TRBJ2-2; clone size: NA
CDR3 DNA: TGTGCCAGCAGCCTCCGCCCAAGGGCCTATAATTCACCCCTCCACTTT; CDR3 protein: CASSLRPRAYNSPLHF; D gene: NA; V gene: TRBV9; J gene: TRBJ1-6; clone size: once
CDR3 DNA: TGTGCCAGCAGCTTAATGCGCACAGATACGCAGTATTTT; CDR3 protein: CASSLMRTDTQYF; D gene: NA; V gene: TRBV7-2; J gene: TRBJ2-3; clone size: NA
CDR3 DNA: TGTGCCAGCAGCCACGGATCGGGGAGCTGGGGCGGGGAGCTGTTTTTT; CDR3 protein: CASSHGSGSWGGELFF; D gene: NA; V gene: TRBV7-2; J gene: TRBJ2-2; clone size: NA
CDR3 DNA: TGCGCCAGCAGCTTGGAGACGGATGCTAACTATGGCTACACCTTC; CDR3 protein: CASSLETDANYGYTF; D gene: NA; V gene: TRBV5-1; J gene: TRBJ1-2; clone size: NA
CDR3 DNA: TGTGCCAGTAGTAGAAGTGGGACGGCCAGGTACAATGAGCAGTTCTTC; CDR3 protein: CASSRSGTARYNEQFF; D gene: NA; V gene: TRBV19; J gene: TRBJ2-1; clone size: NA
CDR3 DNA: TGTGCCAGCAGCCTAGGGACCACTTCCTACGAGCAGTACTTC; CDR3 protein: CASSLGTTSYEQYF; D gene: NA; V gene: TRBV5-4; J gene: TRBJ2-7; clone size: NA
CDR3 DNA: TGTGCCATCAGCCTGGACAATGAGCAGTTCTTC; CDR3 protein: CAISLDNEQFF; D gene: NA; V gene: TRBV10-3; J gene: TRBJ2-1; clone size: NA
CDR3 DNA: TGTGCCAGCAGCCAATTTTGGGGGGACAGGGGGTCCTCCGAGCAGTACTTC; CDR3 protein: CASSQFWGDRGSSEQYF; D gene: TRBD1; V gene: TRBV14; J gene: TRBJ2-7; clone size: once
CDR3 DNA: TGTGCCAGCAGGGACAGGTTAAGCTCTGGGGCCAACGTCCTGACTTTC; CDR3 protein: CASRDRLSSGANVLTF; D gene: TRBD1; V gene: TRBV27; J gene: TRBJ2-6; clone size: once
CDR3 DNA: TGTGCCTGGAGTACCTGGGGGGGAGTAGTTCCTGAAGCTTTCTTT; CDR3 protein: CAWSTWGGVVPEAFF; D gene: NA; V gene: TRBV30; J gene: TRBJ1-1; clone size: NA
CDR3 DNA: TGTGCCAGCAGTTACGCCCAGGGAAACTATGGCTACACCTTC; CDR3 protein: CASSYAQGNYGYTF; D gene: NA; V gene: TRBV10-3; J gene: TRBJ1-2; clone size: NA
CDR3 DNA: TGTGCCAGCAGCCAGCTAGCGGGAGGGCCTCAGCAGTACTTC; CDR3 protein: CASSQLAGGPQQYF; D gene: TRBD2; V gene: TRBV5-6; J gene: TRBJ2-7; clone size: NA
CDR3 DNA: TGTGCCAGCTCACTGTTAGGGCAGGGAGTGAACTATGGCTACACCTTC; CDR3 protein: CASSLLGQGVNYGYTF; D gene: NA; V gene: TRBV18; J gene: TRBJ1-2; clone size: NA
CDR3 DNA: TGTGCCAGCAGTTTTTGGGGGGGACAGGGGTCGCTGCCCCAGCATTTT; CDR3 protein: CASSFWGGQGSLPQHF; D gene: TRBD1; V gene: TRBV27; J gene: TRBJ1-5; clone size: NA
CDR3 DNA: TGTGCCATCAGCGCCAGGGCGCGGGATGGGCCCTCTGGGGCCAACGTCCTGACTTTC; CDR3 protein: CAISARARDGPSGANVLTF; D gene: NA; V gene: TRBV10-3; J gene: TRBJ2-6; clone size: NA
CDR3 DNA: TGTGCCAGCAGCTTAGATCAGAAGACTGAAGCTTTCTTT; CDR3 protein: CASSLDQKTEAFF; D gene: NA; V gene: TRBV11-2; J gene: TRBJ1-1; clone size: NA
CDR3 DNA: TGTGCCAGCCGTGAACTAGCGGGGGTTTCAGATACGCAGTATTTT; CDR3 protein: CASRELAGVSDTQYF; D gene: TRBD2; V gene: TRBV2; J gene: TRBJ2-3; clone size: NA
CDR3 DNA: TGCAGCGTTCGGGCCGGGACAGGGATCACTGAAGCTTTCTTT; CDR3 protein: CSVRAGTGITEAFF; D gene: TRBD1; V gene: TRBV29-1; J gene: TRBJ1-1; clone size: NA
CDR3 DNA: TGTGCCAGCAGCCCTTCGGGGACTAGCCGCTACGAGCAGTACTTC; CDR3 protein: CASSPSGTSRYEQYF; D gene: TRBD2; V gene: TRBV28; J gene: TRBJ2-7; clone size: NA
CDR3 DNA: TGTGCCAGCAGCTTAGGGGACAGTAGCAATCAGCCCCAGCATTTT; CDR3 protein: CASSLGDSSNQPQHF; D gene: TRBD1; V gene: TRBV7-2; J gene: TRBJ1-5; clone size: medium-sized
CDR3 DNA: TGTGCCAGCAGCTTAACAGGGAATGTTGGAAACACCATATATTTT; CDR3 protein: CASSLTGNVGNTIYF; D gene: NA; V gene: TRBV7-2; J gene: TRBJ1-3; clone size: NA
CDR3 DNA: TGTGCCAGCAGCTTAATGCGCACAGATACGCAGTATTTT; CDR3 protein: CASSLMRTDTQYF; D gene: NA; V gene: TRBV7-8; J gene: TRBJ2-3; clone size: NA
CDR3 DNA: TGTGCCTGGAGTCAGGAGGGAACACCCCTCCACTTT; CDR3 protein: CAWSQEGTPLHF; D gene: NA; V gene: TRBV30; J gene: TRBJ1-6; clone size: NA
CDR3 DNA: TGTGCCAGCAGTCTAGCGGCATTCTCTGGGGCCAACGTCCTGACTTTC; CDR3 protein: CASSLAAFSGANVLTF; D gene: TRBD2; V gene: TRBV7-6; J gene: TRBJ2-6; clone size: few
CDR3 DNA: TGTGCCAGCAGTTTCCGGCCCACTAATGAAAAACTGTTTTTT; CDR3 protein: CASSFRPTNEKLFF; D gene: NA; V gene: TRBV28; J gene: TRBJ1-4; clone size: NA